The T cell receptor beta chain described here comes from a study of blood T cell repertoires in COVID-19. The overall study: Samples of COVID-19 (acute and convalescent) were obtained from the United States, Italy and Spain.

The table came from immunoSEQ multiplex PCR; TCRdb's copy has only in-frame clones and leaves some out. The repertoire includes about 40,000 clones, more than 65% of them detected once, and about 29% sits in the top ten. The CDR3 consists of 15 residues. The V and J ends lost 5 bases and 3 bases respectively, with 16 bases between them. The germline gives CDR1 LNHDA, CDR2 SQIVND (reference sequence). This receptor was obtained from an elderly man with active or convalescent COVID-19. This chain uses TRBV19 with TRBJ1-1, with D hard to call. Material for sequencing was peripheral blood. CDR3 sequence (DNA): TGTGCCAGTAGTCGGGATCCCAAAGGCGACACTGAAGCTTTCTTT. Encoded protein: CASSRDPKGDTEAFF.